The 5 T cell receptor beta chains given below trace back to one sample, sequenced in a study of a mutant IDH1 vaccine in newly diagnosed glioma. The time point denotes: week 35, safety follow-up. What each vaccine dose contained was 300 ug of mutant IDH1 20-mer peptide, accompanied by topical imiquimod. Some clones are missing from TCRdb's copy, which holds only in-frame ones; the method was immunoSEQ multiplex PCR. The sample consists of around 70,000 clones, approximately 86% of them appearing once. No antigen is known for these receptors. Material: PBMCs, obtained from a glioma patient whose treatment included an IDH1 peptide vaccine. The source is a man in his thirties or forties with glioma.

The rearrangement joins TRBV19 to TRBJ2-5; a possible D gene is TRBD1 (5 bases). Trimming stripped 2 bases from V and 5 bases from J, with 9 bases between. CDR1 and CDR2 from the germline V gene are LNHDA and SQIVND (reference sequence). The CDR3 consists of 13 residues. CDR3 sequence: CASSIKGYETQYF. The CDR3, as DNA: TGTGCCAGTAGTATAAAGGGGTATGAGACCCAGTACTTC.

The J gene is TRBJ2-7, the V gene TRBV28, with D tentatively TRBD1 (5 bases). Germline V CDR1 and CDR2: MDHEN, SYDVKM. The CDR3 totals 15 residues. V was shortened by 10 bases and J by 4 bases, with 23 bases between the two germline ends. The CDR3 protein is CATLGLAGPSYEQYF. The CDR3 coding sequence is TGTGCCACCCTGGGATTGGCAGGGCCCTCTTACGAGCAGTACTTC. The entire variable domain, with the rest obtained from reference TRBV28 and TRBJ2-7, is as follows: DVKVTQSSRYLVKRTGEKVFLECVQDMDHENMFWYRQDPGLGLRLIYFSYDVKMKEKGDIPEGYSVSREKKERFSLILESASTNQTSMYLCATLGLAGPSYEQYFGPGTRLTVT.

The chain couples TRBV5-8 to TRBJ1-1, with D possibly being TRBD1 (5 bases). The V end lost 4 bases, the J end lost 5 bases, and 21 bases lay between the germline ends. Germline V lookup: CDR1 SGHTS, CDR2 YDEGEE. CDR3 length: 16 amino acids. Written as DNA, the CDR3 is TGTGCCAGCAGCCTAATAGGACGGGGGAGGCGTACTGAAGCTTTCTTT. Protein product: CASSLIGRGRRTEAFF.

The chain couples TRBV19 to TRBJ1-3; tentative D call: TRBD1 (5 bases). The CDR3 is 14 residues long. Germline lookup yields CDR1 LNHDA and CDR2 SQIVND (reference sequence). The V end was cut by 6 bases, the J end by 0 bases, with 9 bases between. The CDR3 sequence is CASRSGGSGNTIYF. The DNA for the CDR3 is TGTGCCAGTAGATCGGGGGGCTCTGGAAACACCATATATTTT.

This chain uses TRBV4-2 with TRBJ1-3, with D possibly matching TRBD1 (5 bases). CDR1 LGHNA and CDR2 YNFKEQ come from the germline V gene. V was cut by 7 bases and J by 1 base, with 5 bases left in between. The CDR3 runs to 12 residues. The CDR3 bases are TGTGCCAGCAAGGGGTCTGGAAACACCATATATTTT. Its translation is CASKGSGNTIYF.